This TCR beta chain was profiled in a study of graft-versus-host responses after intestinal transplantation (dated by TCRdb to the early 2020s). About the study as a whole: The transplants that recipients received were multivisceral, liver-intestinal, or isolated intestinal. Alloreactive clones were identified by sequencing pre-transplant mixed lymphocyte reaction products and comparing them with unstimulated pre-transplant donor and recipient T cells. Bulk TCR-beta CDR3 sequencing was used to track graft-versus-host and host-versus-graft alloreactive T cell clones in the graft, circulation and bone marrow after intestinal transplantation. Rather than being sequenced by the commercial service, samples from three later patients were sequenced in-house on an Illumina MiSeq and processed with MiXCR. Anti-thymocyte globulin induction was given to all recipients, followed by maintenance tacrolimus and steroids for 2 to 4 years. A cohort of about two dozen intestinal transplant recipients, including one retransplant, was enrolled, and a few patients lacking pretransplant specimens were excluded. Donor T cell macrochimerism was defined as a peak of at least 4% donor T cells among recipient peripheral blood mononuclear cells. General conclusions and limits of the study: In the allografts of patients with donor T cell macrochimerism, GvH to HvG T cell clonal ratios were high. Early after transplant, peak levels of circulating GvH clones were found to be associated with declines in HvG clones. GvH clones were detected in recipient bone marrow, and some of these GvH clones were observed earlier in ileal mucosa or blood, consistent with an intestinal mucosal origin. The conclusions were limited by the relatively low number and heterogeneity of the intestinal transplant patients.

To isolate intraepithelial and lamina propria lymphocytes from graft specimens, dithiothreitol, EDTA incubations and collagenase D digestion were used. Bulk TCR-beta sequencing was performed on serial intestinal graft biopsy specimens collected as late as 600 days after transplant. The junction shows trimming of 0 bases on V and 0 bases on J, and the gene matches do not reach 7 bases of it. The CDR3 starts with the cysteine, ends with the phenylalanine, and has 18 residues. Kept here is only the CDR3 DNA, which spans 54 bases and is read in frame from base 1. Per the germline V gene (reference sequence), LNHNV is the CDR1 and YYDKDF is the CDR2. The method behind the library was the immunoSEQ multiplex PCR assay. High-throughput TCR-beta CDR3 sequencing of genomic DNA from most patients was performed by Adaptive Biotechnologies. The authors' pipeline ran thus. TCR sequencing data were retrieved from Adaptive's ImmunoSEQ software for around 20 patients, whereas a few other patients were processed with MiXCR and VDJtools. Because the origin of CDR3 nucleotide sequences shared between donor and recipient could not be assigned, those sequences were removed. Alloreactive clones required at least 2-fold expansion over unstimulated cells and minimum CFSE-low frequency of 0.002% (template counts) or 0.001% (read counts). Clones detected in sequenced pre-transplant spleen, lymph node, or MLR CFSE-low populations of the donor or recipient were defined as mappable. The cumulative frequency of alloreactive clones was calculated as a percentage of all sequences, weighted by copy number. Entries here come from immuneACCESS through TCRdb and include only in-frame sequences with V and J called. Some clones fail to appear in such tables; in the studies checked, an unresolved V gene covers under half of the shortfall, and the cause of the remainder is unknown. The D gene and trimming were derived from the DNA, and the V and J assignments and clone size from that table. The sample contains around 37,000 clones, approximately 86% of them found a single time. The top ten hold roughly 18% of the sample.

With respect to this clone: There is no known antigen for this receptor. Base qualities were left out, and no much larger clone turns up one base away.

The sample consisted of ileum tissue, taken roughly 200 days after intestinal transplant. The sequence joins TRBV15 to TRBJ2-4, with TRBD2 identical over 8 junction bases. The receptor was derived from a human patient who received an intestinal transplant, so some T cells may come from the graft donor. The DNA is as follows: TGTGCCACCAGCAGAGATCTCAGCGGGGGCACAGCCAAAAACATTCAGTACTTC. Translated, this is CATSRDLSGGTAKNIQYF.